This TCR beta chain was captured by sequencing in a study of blood T cells in healthy people across ages. Study results and limitations: Across the age range, TCR beta diversity per million T cells fell in a roughly linear way. Donor CMV status, an unknown factor, possibly confounded changes in expanded clonotypes. Unsorted PBMC material precluded a definitive naive versus antigen-experienced comparison.

The sample holds a few counts of this clonotype. Its antigen is undetermined. With a J-beta primer mix and a sample-barcoded 5' primer, a second PCR ran roughly 7 to 11 cycles. A tag from a template-switch adaptor with 12 random nucleotides marked each cDNA molecule. TCRdb re-called the 5' RACE reads with MiXCR, one entry per CDR3 protein. The repertoire holds about a million distinct CDR3 sequences, with roughly half as singletons. This receptor was taken from a woman in her fifties or sixties in good health. Sequenced: blood.

Here the CDR3 reads CASTEGPSVSYEQYF. The CDR3 nucleotides read TGTGCCAGCACCGAAGGGCCTAGCGTCTCCTACGAGCAGTACTTC. The V call is TRBV12-3 or TRBV12-4, the J call TRBJ2-7; D perhaps matches TRBD2 (6 bases). The CDR3 contains 15 residues. V was shortened by 7 bases and J by 0 bases, with 16 bases between the two germline ends.